This TCR beta chain originates from a study of beta chain features in type 1 diabetes. Expressed TCRB transcripts were sequenced after all isolated RNA was converted to cDNA. TCRdb's table, derived via immunoSEQ multiplex PCR, lists solely in-frame clones and lacks some. The repertoire consists of approximately 600,000 clones, with 9.5% to 15% occurring once and the leading ten covering roughly 0.12%. Study-wide findings and caveats: Significant though moderate, a shortening of TCRB CDR3s appeared in all four CD4+ subsets of Type 1 diabetes patients.

The sample holds a few counts of this clone. Its antigen is still unknown. V lost 4 bases and J 4 bases, leaving 7 bases between the germline ends. This CDR3 spans 12 amino acids. Germline V gene lookup returns CDR1 SGHTA and CDR2 FQGTGA. Sequenced input: naive CD4+ T cells from blood. This clonotype was sampled from a man under 40 with type 1 diabetes. The gene calls are TRBV7-3 and TRBJ1-1; possible D gene TRBD1, 5 bases. For the CDR3, the DNA is TGTGCCAGCAGCTCAGGGAGCACTGAAGCTTTCTTT. It is translated as CASSSGSTEAFF.